The clone carrying this TCR beta chain appeared a single time. The antigen is undetermined. At one of its ends the junction is not consistent with the germline gene, which may arise from a read error. Germline CDR1 and CDR2: GTSNPN and SVGIG (reference sequence). The CDR3 spans 12 residues. Some clones are missing from TCRdb's copy, which holds only in-frame ones; the method was immunoSEQ multiplex PCR. The sample shows over 75,000 clones, roughly 89% of them seen only once. This entry is derived from a study of T cell responses to AZD1222 COVID-19 vaccine. Points from the study as a whole: Only six or seven AZD1222 recipients tested seropositive at baseline. CD4 TCRs associated with vaccination spanned spike, dominating at 160-218 and 743-854.

The V call is TRBV30, the J call TRBJ1-2; D is uncertain. The specimen was peripheral blood, collected on day 0 of AZD1222 vaccination. The sequence was obtained from an adult in good health. CDR3 bases: TGTGCCTCCCCCGGCTCTAATTATGGCTACACCTTC. Its translation is CASPGSNYGYTF. The full variable domain, with the rest looked up from reference TRBV30 and TRBJ1-2, is SQTIHQWPATLVQPVGSPLSLECTVEGTSNPNLYWYRQAAGRGLQLLFYSVGIGQISSEVPQNLSASRPQDRQFILSSKKLLLSDSGFYLCASPGSNYGYTFGSGTRLTVV.